The clone carrying this TCR beta chain has a single count. Antigen specificity is unknown. This entry belongs to a study of blood T cells in healthy people across ages. Findings and caveats of the study: Relative to aged donors, long-lived donors carried more naive CD4+ cells and displayed higher diversity.

The CDR3 covers 16 residues. Unmatched junction bases numbered 6, after V lost 0 bases and J lost 7 bases. Germline assignment: CDR1 MGHRA and CDR2 YSYEKL. With a J-beta primer mix and a sample-barcoded 5' primer, a second PCR ran about 6 to 11 cycles. The template-switch adaptor was a 5' adaptor with 12 random nucleotides. It tagged each cDNA molecule. TCRdb called the 5' RACE reads again in MiXCR, with one record for every CDR3 protein. There are about 730,000 distinct CDR3 sequences in the sample; around 40% occur only once, and 20% to 25% lies in the top ten. The sequence derives from a woman aged 55-70 years in good health. The chain joins TRBV4-1 to TRBJ1-5; 10 bases map to TRBD1. Sequencing was done on a sample of blood. In nucleotides, the CDR3 is TGCGCCAGCAGCCAAGACCGGGACAGGGGAAACCAGCCCCAGCATTTT. Its protein product is CASSQDRDRGNQPQHF.